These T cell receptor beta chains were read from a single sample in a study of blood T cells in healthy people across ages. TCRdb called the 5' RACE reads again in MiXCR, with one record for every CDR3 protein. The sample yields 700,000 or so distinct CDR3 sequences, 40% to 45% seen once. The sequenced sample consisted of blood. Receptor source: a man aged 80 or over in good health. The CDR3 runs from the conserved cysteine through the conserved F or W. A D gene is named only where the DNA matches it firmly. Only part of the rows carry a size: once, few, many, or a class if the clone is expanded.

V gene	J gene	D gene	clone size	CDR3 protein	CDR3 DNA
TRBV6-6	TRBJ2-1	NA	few	CATKIEGQRYNEQFF	TGTGCCACCAAGATAGAGGGGCAGAGGTACAATGAGCAGTTCTTC
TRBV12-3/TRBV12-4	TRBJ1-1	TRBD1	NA	CASSYGQGIMNTEAFF	TGTGCCAGCAGTTACGGACAGGGGATCATGAACACTGAAGCTTTCTTT
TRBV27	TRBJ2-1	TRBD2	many	CASSFSLAASFYNEQFF	TGTGCCAGCAGTTTCAGTCTAGCGGCTTCTTTTTACAATGAGCAGTTCTTC
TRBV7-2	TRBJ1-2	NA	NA	CASSLVRDTYYGCTF	TGTGCCAGCAGCTTAGTTAGGGACACCTACTATGGCTGCACCTTC
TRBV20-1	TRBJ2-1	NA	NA	CSARSDEQFF	TGCAGTGCTAGGTCGGATGAGCAGTTCTTC
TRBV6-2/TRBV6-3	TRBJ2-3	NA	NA	CASSYSTGSKDTQYF	TGTGCCAGCAGTTACTCGACGGGGTCCAAAGATACGCAGTATTTT
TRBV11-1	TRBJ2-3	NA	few	CASSLVGSRTTDTQYF	TGTGCCAGCAGCTTAGTGGGTTCAAGGACTACAGATACGCAGTATTTT
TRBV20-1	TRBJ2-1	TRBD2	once	CSARDWSGRADNEQFF	TGCAGTGCTAGAGATTGGAGCGGGAGGGCCGACAATGAGCAGTTCTTC
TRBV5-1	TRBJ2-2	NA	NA	CASTSAASTTGELFF	TGCGCCAGCACTTCTGCTGCTAGTACCACCGGGGAGCTGTTTTTT
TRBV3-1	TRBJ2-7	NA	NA	CASSHTRSEQYF	TGTGCCAGCAGCCACACTAGGAGCGAGCAGTACTTC
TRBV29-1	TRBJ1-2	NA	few	CSAEGEVRGYGYTF	TGCAGCGCCGAAGGGGAAGTGAGGGGCTATGGCTACACCTTC